The TCR beta chain described here comes from a study of T cells after yellow fever vaccination (dated by TCRdb to between 2018 and 2021). About the full investigation: Libraries from fractions with low cell numbers were prepared with the SMART-Seq v4 Ultra Low Input RNA kit. To follow T-cell clones before and after primary and booster YFV17D yellow fever vaccination, bulk TCR alpha and beta repertoires were sequenced over time. Two healthy male donors, one aged 18 to 29 and one aged 30 to 39 years, were included in the cohort. Blood samples were taken at several timepoints before and after primary and secondary immunization, and bulk PBMC replicates and cell subsets were isolated. Results the study describes overall, beyond this receptor: Most clones expanded after primary vaccination (around 96% of CD4 and around nine tenths of CD8) were re-detected after the booster, suggesting that broad memory maintenance occurred. Because only two donors were included in the study, the extent to which the findings can be generalized is limited. Compared with the primary T-cell response, the secondary T-cell response was faster but weaker, reaching its peak on day 5 rather than on day 15. A small share of clonotypes was detected in both CD4 and CD8 compartments, with the overlap likely arising from convergent recombination. Computational filtering was needed because FACS-sorted repertoires could contain abundant contaminating clonotypes from the bulk population.

The germline V gene sets CDR1 to SGDLS and CDR2 to YYNGEE. Relative to germline, V is 3 bases shorter and J is 4 bases shorter, with 8 bases between their ends. The CDR3 spans 13 residues, from the cysteine through the phenylalanine. CDR3 DNA only is kept here, 39 bases in frame from base 1. Synthesis of TCR cDNA relied on 5'RACE template switching, a step that introduced a universal primer site along with unique molecular identifiers. Priming for cDNA synthesis came from both the TCR alpha and TCR beta constant segments. Library amplification involved two PCR steps, and the second step added sample barcodes and sequencing adapters. Sequencing of libraries was performed on Illumina HiSeq 2500 (2x100 bp) or NovaSeq (2x150 bp). Turning to the authors' computational methods: MIGEC handled demultiplexing of reads and collapsing into UMI consensus sequences, while MiXCR performed V(D)J alignment. Clonotypes responding to the vaccine were identified with edgeR on replicate PBMC samples, with the criteria of FDR below 0.01 and a log2 fold change above 5 up to day 15. Bulk clonotypes were assigned CD4 or CD8 identity according to which sequenced CD4 or CD8 repertoire held them at higher abundance. TCRdb cleaned the public reads at Q25 with fastp, built clones with MiXCR and kept in-frame beta chains. All rows with the same CDR3 protein become a single entry with the most common DNA and genes. These V and J calls are TCRdb output, not the study's own analysis. Within this sample are approximately 260,000 distinct CDR3 sequences, with roughly 13% of them counted one time only. Together, the top ten hold 0.5% to 0.6% of the sample.

Concerning this clonotype itself: Its antigen remains undetermined. Base qualities are not provided; no much larger clone lies one nucleotide away.

In light of the paper, this sample's treatment or condition label describes: live attenuated yellow fever vaccine strain. PBMCs were isolated from peripheral blood using a standard Ficoll-Paque protocol. CD4 and CD8 T-cell fractions were isolated with Dynabeads CD4 and CD8 positive selection kits. TriZol was used to extract RNA from bulk PBMCs, CD4 and CD8 fractions, and dextramer-positive and dextramer-negative fractions. This sample comprised CD4+ T cells sorted from PBMCs, obtained 45 days after the yellow fever booster vaccination. The sequence was obtained from a young man who received the YFV17D yellow fever vaccine. The rearranged segments are TRBV9 and TRBJ1-5, with the D gene too uncertain to name. The bases read TGTGCCAGCAGCGGGACTCCTAATCAGCCCCAGCATTTT. This translates into CASSGTPNQPQHF.